These 14 T cell receptor beta chains were all obtained from the same sample, sequenced in a study of naive CD8 T cells in extremely preterm neonates. Here immunoSEQ multiplex PCR was the method, and the copy in TCRdb shows in-frame clones only, minus some. The sample shows approximately 5,000 clones, 95% to 97% of them seen only once. Sequences were obtained from naive CD8+ T cells from blood. The receptors here all came from a human donor in good health.

This sequence joins TRBV9 and TRBJ1-1; TRBD1 aligns across 9 bases. CDR3 size: 14 residues. The germline gives CDR1 SGDLS, CDR2 YYNGEE. J was trimmed by 3 bases and V by 3 bases; bases with no gene match: 3. DNA for the CDR3: TGTGCCAGCAGCGAGACAGGGGGTTACACTGAAGCTTTCTTT. Its protein is CASSETGGYTEAFF.

The V gene is TRBV29-1, the J gene TRBJ1-3; 7 positions agree with TRBD1. The CDR3 runs 13 residues. The J segment lost 0 bases and the V segment lost 7 bases, leaving 3 bases of the junction unmatched. Germline CDR1 is SQVTM and CDR2 is ANQGSEA. CDR3 DNA sequence: TGCAGCGCCGACAGGGTCTCTGGAAACACCATATATTTT. Translating it yields CSADRVSGNTIYF.

CDR3 loop: CASSHSVDTAYEQYV. The CDR3 nucleotides are TGCGCCAGCAGCCATTCCGTTGACACAGCTTACGAGCAGTACGTC. The chain uses TRBV4-1 and TRBJ2-7; D unclear. The CDR3 runs 15 residues. Germline V gene sequence: CDR1 MGHRA, CDR2 YSYEKL. Trimming pared 3 bases from V and 4 bases from J, leaving 16 bases between.

This chain connects TRBV9 to TRBJ2-1, with D possibly matching TRBD2 (7 bases). The germline gives CDR1 SGDLS, CDR2 YYNGEE. The V and J ends lost 8 bases and 4 bases respectively, with 16 bases between them. The CDR3 length is 14 residues. The CDR3 nucleotides are TGTGCCAGTGGAGGGGGAGGGGTATACAATGAGCAGTTCTTC. Residues: CASGGGGVYNEQFF. The complete variable domain, with remaining parts taken from reference TRBV9 and TRBJ2-1, reads DSGVTQTPKHLITATGQRVTLRCSPRSGDLSVYWYQQSLDQGLQFLIQYYNGEERAKGNILERFSAQQFPDLHSELNLSSLELGDSALYFCASGGGGVYNEQFFGPGTRLTVL.

The chain links TRBV6-1 to TRBJ1-6; TRBD1 is a possible D gene (5 bases). There are 12 residues in the CDR3. Germline V gene sequence: CDR1 MNHNS, CDR2 SASEGT. The V end lost 6 bases, the J end lost 10 bases, and 10 bases lay between the germline ends. CDR3 sequence reads: CASRTEGSPLHF. In DNA, the CDR3 is TGTGCCAGCAGGACAGAAGGATCACCCCTCCACTTT.

The J gene is TRBJ2-7, the V gene TRBV25-1, with TRBD2 as a possible D gene (5 bases). Germline assignment: CDR1 MGHDK and CDR2 SYGVNS. There are 15 residues in the CDR3. Trimming removed 4 bases at V and 2 bases at J, with 15 bases between. The CDR3 is CASSGFRGWAYEQYF. The CDR3 nucleotides read TGTGCCAGCAGTGGATTCAGAGGGTGGGCCTACGAGCAGTACTTC.

This clone was picked up one time. The chain links TRBV6-5 to TRBJ1-2, with unresolved D. Germline CDR1 is MNHEY and CDR2 is SVGAGI. Trimming stripped 4 bases from V and 7 bases from J, with 7 bases between. This CDR3 has 11 amino acids. CDR3 loop: CASSSGFGYTF. DNA for the CDR3: TGTGCCAGCAGTTCGGGGTTTGGCTACACCTTC.

The genes are TRBV9 and TRBJ1-2; a possible D gene is TRBD1 (6 bases). This CDR3 has 16 residues. The germline V gene encodes CDR1 SGDLS and CDR2 YYNGEE. Trimming left V 4 bases short and J 1 base short, with 17 bases between. CDR3 sequence (DNA): TGTGCCAGCAGCCCCTCTGGTGGGGGCCTTAACTATGGCTACACCTTC. Its protein is CASSPSGGGLNYGYTF.

This chain links TRBV4-1 with TRBJ2-4; weak D call: TRBD1 (7 bases). Between the trimmed V and J ends, which lost 3 bases and 13 bases, there was a span of 19 bases. Germline assignment: CDR1 MGHRA and CDR2 YSYEKL. CDR3 size: 14 residues. The CDR3 bases are TGCGCCAGCAGCCATTTAGCCGGAGGGGGCTCACAGTACTTC. Protein product: CASSHLAGGGSQYF.

This clone has just one count. The chain carries TRBV10-1 and TRBJ1-2, with 7 bases matching TRBD1. The CDR3 totals 12 residues. Looked up from germline, CDR1 is WNHNN and CDR2 is SYGVQD (reference sequence). V was pared by 10 bases and J by 2 bases, with 4 bases of the junction left unmatched. DNA of the CDR3: TGCGCCACCTCGACAGGGAACTATGGCTACACCTTC. This codes for CATSTGNYGYTF.

The genes are TRBV13 and TRBJ2-5, with 8 positions matching TRBD1. Germline CDR1 reads PRHDT; CDR2 reads FYEKMQ (reference sequence). The trim removed 0 bases at V and 5 bases at J, leaving 8 bases unmatched. CDR3 size: 16 residues. For the CDR3, the DNA is TGTGCCAGCAGCTTAGGAGTGACAGGGGTAGACGAGACCCAGTACTTC. This encodes CASSLGVTGVDETQYF. The full variable domain, with the rest looked up from reference TRBV13 and TRBJ2-5, is AAGVIQSPRHLIKEKRETATLKCYPIPRHDTVYWYQQGPGQDPQFLISFYEKMQSDKGSIPDRFSAQQFSDYHSELNMSSLELGDSALYFCASSLGVTGVDETQYFGPGTRLLVL.

The rearrangement uses TRBV14 and TRBJ2-1; 10 nucleotides align to TRBD1. Germline CDR1 is SGHDN and CDR2 is FVKESK. The CDR3 runs 17 residues. Losses at the gene ends were 5 bases for V and 4 bases for J; bases not matched to a gene: 11. Written as DNA, the CDR3 is TGTGCCAGCAGCTCCCTCGCCGACAGGGGGCAGTACAATGAGCAGTTCTTC. Translating gives CASSSLADRGQYNEQFF.

The J gene is TRBJ2-1, the V gene TRBV11-2; a possible D gene is TRBD2 (6 bases). With 3 bases removed from V and 8 bases from J, the gap between germline ends came to 20 bases. The CDR3 is made up of 16 amino acids. The germline V gene encodes CDR1 SGHAT and CDR2 FQNNGV. CDR3 residues: CASSLVLGEVIHEQFF. CDR3 DNA sequence: TGTGCCAGCAGCTTGGTACTGGGGGAGGTAATCCATGAGCAGTTCTTC. Combining the CDR3 with reference TRBV11-2 and TRBJ2-1 gives the whole variable domain EAGVAQSPRYKIIEKRQSVAFWCNPISGHATLYWYQQILGQGPKLLIQFQNNGVVDDSQLPKDRFSAERLKGVDSTLKIQPAKLEDSAVYLCASSLVLGEVIHEQFFGPGTRLTVL.

The chain recombines TRBV2 with TRBJ2-7; perhaps TRBD2 as D (6 bases). This CDR3 is built from 16 residues. Trimming stripped 0 bases from V and 0 bases from J, with 12 bases between. Germline assignment: CDR1 SNHLY and CDR2 FYNNEI. CDR3 bases: TGTGCCAGCAGTGAAGCGGGACGGGGGACCTCCTACGAGCAGTACGTC. Its translation: CASSEAGRGTSYEQYV.